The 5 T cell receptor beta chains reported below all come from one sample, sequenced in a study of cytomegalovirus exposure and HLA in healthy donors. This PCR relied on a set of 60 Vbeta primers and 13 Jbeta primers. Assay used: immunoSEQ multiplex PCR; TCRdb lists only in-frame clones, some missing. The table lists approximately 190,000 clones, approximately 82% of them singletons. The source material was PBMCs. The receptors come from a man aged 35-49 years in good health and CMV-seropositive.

CDR3 amino acids: CASRPRGGSGNTIYF. The CDR3, as DNA: TGTGCCAGCAGACCTCGGGGGGGCTCTGGAAACACCATATATTTT. The genes are TRBV6-5 and TRBJ1-3; TRBD1 is a possible D gene (5 bases). Trimming stripped 6 bases from V and 0 bases from J, with 12 bases between. The CDR3 consists of 15 residues. In germline, CDR1 is MNHEY, CDR2 SVGAGI.

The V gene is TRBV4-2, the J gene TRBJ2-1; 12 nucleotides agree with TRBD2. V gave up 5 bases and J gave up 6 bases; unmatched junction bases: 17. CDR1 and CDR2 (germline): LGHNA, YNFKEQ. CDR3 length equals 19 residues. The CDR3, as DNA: TGTGCCAGCAGCTCCCCGGGCAGGGGAAGACTAGCGGGAGTCAATGAGCAGTTCTTC. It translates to CASSSPGRGRLAGVNEQFF.

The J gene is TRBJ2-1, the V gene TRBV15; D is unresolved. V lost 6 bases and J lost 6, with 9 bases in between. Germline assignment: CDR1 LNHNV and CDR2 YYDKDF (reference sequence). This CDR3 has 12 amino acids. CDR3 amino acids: CATSFRLNEQFF. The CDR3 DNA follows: TGTGCCACCAGTTTCAGGCTCAATGAGCAGTTCTTC. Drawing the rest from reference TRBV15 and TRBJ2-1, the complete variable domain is DAMVIQNPRYQVTQFGKPVTLSCSQTLNHNVMYWYQQKSSQAPKLLFHYYDKDFNNEADTPDNFQSRRPNTSFCFLDIRSPGLGDTAMYLCATSFRLNEQFFGPGTRLTVL.

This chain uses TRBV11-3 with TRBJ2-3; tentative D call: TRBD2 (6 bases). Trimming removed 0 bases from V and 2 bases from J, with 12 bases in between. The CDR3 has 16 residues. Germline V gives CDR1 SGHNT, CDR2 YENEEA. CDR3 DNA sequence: TGTGCCAGCAGCTTAGAGGTCGGGGGAGACACAGATACGCAGTATTTT. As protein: CASSLEVGGDTDTQYF.

The CDR3 nucleotides read TGTGCCAGCAGACAAGGACAGAACACCGGGGAGCTGTTTTTT. Encoded protein: CASRQGQNTGELFF. V and J are TRBV5-4 and TRBJ2-2; tentative D call: TRBD1 (5 bases). Germline CDR1 reads SGHNT; CDR2 reads YYREEE (reference sequence). Deletions cut 5 bases from V and 1 base from J, with 9 bases between. The CDR3 covers 14 residues.